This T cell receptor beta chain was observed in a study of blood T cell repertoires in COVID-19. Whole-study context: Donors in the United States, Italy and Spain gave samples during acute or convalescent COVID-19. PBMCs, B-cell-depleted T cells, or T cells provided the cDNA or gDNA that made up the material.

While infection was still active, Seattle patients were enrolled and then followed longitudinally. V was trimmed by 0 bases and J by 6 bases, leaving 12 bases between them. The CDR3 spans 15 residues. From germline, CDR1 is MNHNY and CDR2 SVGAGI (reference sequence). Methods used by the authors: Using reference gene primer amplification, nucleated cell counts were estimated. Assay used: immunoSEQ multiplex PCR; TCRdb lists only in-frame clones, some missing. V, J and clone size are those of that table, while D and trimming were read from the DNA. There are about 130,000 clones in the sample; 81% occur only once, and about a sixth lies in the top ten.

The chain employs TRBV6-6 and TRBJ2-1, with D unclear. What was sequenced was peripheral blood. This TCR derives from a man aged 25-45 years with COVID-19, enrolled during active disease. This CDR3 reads CASSYSNLQSNEQFF. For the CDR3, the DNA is TGTGCCAGCAGTTACTCGAACTTACAGTCCAATGAGCAGTTCTTC.